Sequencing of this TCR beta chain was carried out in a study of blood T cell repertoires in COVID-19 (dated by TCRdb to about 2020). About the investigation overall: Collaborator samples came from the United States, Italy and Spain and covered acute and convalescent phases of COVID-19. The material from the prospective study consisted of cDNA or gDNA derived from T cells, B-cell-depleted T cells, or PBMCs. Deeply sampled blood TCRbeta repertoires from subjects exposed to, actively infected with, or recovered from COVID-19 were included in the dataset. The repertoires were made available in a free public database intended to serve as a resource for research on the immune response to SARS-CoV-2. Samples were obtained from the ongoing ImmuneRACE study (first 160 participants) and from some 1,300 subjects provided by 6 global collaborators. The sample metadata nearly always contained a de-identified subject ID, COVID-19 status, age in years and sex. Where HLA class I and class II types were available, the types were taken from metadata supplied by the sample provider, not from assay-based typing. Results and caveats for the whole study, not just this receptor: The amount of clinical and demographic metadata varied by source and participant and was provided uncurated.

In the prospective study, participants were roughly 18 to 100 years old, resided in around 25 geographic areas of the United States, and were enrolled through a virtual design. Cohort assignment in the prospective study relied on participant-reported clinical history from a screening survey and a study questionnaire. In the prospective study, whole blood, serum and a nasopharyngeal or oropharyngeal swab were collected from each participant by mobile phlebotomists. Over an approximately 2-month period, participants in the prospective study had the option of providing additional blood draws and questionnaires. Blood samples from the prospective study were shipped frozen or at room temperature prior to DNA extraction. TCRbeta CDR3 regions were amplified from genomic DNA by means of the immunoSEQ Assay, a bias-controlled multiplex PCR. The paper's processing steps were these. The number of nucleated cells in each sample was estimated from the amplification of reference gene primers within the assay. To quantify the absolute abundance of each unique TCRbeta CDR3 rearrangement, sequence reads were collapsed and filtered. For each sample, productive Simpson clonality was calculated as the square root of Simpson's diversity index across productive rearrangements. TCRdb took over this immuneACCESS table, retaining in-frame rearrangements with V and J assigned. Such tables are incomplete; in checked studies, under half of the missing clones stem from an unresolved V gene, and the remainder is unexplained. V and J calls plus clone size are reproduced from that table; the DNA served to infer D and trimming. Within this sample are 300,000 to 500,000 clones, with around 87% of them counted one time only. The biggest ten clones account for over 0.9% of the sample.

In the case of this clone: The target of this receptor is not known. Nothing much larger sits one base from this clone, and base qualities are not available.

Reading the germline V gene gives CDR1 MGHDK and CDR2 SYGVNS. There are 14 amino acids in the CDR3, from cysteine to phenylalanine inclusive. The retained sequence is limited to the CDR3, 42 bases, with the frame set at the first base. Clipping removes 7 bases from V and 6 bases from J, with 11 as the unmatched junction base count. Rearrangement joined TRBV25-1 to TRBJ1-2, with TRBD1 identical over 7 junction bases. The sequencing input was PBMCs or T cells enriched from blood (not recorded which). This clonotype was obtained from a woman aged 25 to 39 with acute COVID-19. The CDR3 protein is CASTLTGYSNGYTF. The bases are TGTGCCAGCACCCTGACAGGGTATTCTAATGGCTACACCTTC.